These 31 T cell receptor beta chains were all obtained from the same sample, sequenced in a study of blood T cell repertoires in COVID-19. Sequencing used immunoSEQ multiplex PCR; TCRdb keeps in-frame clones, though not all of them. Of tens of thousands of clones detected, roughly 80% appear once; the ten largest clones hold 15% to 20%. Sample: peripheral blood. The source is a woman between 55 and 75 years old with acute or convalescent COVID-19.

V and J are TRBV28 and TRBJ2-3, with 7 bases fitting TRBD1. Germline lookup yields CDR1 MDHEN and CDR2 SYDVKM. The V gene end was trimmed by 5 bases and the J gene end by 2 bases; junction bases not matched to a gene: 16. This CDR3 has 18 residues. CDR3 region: CASSTQQGRISPTDTQYF. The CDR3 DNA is TGTGCCAGCAGTACCCAACAGGGGCGGATATCACCCACAGATACGCAGTATTTT.

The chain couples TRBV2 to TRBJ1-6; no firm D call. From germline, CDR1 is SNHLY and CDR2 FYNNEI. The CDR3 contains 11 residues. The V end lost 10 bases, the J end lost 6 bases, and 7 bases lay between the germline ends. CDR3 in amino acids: CAIGGNSPLHF. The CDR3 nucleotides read TGTGCCATTGGAGGTAATTCACCCCTCCACTTT.

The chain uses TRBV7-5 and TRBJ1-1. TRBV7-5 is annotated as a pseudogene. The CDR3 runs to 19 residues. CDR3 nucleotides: TGTGCCAGAAGCTTGGGAACCCTTTTGGAGGGGAATATGAACACTGAAGCTTTCTTT. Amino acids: CARSLGTLLEGNMNTEAFF.

CDR3 sequence: CASSPGLAGLTNTGELFF. The CDR3 DNA follows: TGCGCCAGCAGCCCGGGACTAGCGGGGCTAACGAACACCGGGGAGCTGTTTTTT. The chain combines TRBV5-1 with TRBJ2-2, with TRBD2 matching over 13 bases. V lost 4 bases to trimming and J lost 0 bases; unmatched junction nucleotides: 6. CDR1 and CDR2 from the germline V gene are SGHRS and YFSETQ. This CDR3 is built from 18 residues.

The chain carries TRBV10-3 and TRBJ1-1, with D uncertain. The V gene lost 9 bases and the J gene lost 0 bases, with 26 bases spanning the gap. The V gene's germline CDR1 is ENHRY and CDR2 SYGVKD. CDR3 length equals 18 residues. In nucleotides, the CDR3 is TGTGCCATTGATTTGACCTTCTCGAACAACAGCCTGAACACTGAAGCTTTCTTT. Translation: CAIDLTFSNNSLNTEAFF.

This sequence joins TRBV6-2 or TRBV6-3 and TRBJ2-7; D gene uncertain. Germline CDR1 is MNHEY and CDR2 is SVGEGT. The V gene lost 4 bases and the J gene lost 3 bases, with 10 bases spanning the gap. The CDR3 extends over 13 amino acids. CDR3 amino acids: CASSSPLSYEQYF. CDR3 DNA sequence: TGTGCCAGCAGTTCTCCATTGAGCTACGAGCAGTACTTC.

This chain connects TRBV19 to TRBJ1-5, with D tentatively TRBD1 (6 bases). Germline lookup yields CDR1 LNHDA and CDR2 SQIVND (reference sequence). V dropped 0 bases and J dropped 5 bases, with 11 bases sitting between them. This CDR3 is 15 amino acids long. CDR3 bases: TGTGCCAGTAGTATAGACAGGGGCCGGGATCAGCCCCAGCATTTT. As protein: CASSIDRGRDQPQHF.

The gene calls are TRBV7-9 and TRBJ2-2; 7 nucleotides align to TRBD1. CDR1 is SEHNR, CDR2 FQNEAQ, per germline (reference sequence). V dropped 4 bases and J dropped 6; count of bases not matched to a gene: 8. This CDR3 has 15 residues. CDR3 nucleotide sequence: TGTGCCAGCAGCTCGACAGGGAAAAGGGCCGGGGAGCTGTTTTTT. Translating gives CASSSTGKRAGELFF.

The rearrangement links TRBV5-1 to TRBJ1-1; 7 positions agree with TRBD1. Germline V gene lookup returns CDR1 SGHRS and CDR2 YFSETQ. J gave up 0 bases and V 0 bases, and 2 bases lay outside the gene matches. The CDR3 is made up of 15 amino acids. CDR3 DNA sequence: TGCGCCAGCAGCTTGGAGAGGGGGCTGAACACTGAAGCTTTCTTT. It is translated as CASSLERGLNTEAFF.

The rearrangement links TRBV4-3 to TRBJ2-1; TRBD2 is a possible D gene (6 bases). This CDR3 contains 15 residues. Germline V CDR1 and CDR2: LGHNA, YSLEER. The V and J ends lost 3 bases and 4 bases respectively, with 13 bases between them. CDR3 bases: TGCGCCAGCAGCCACCCTAGCGCTGGGTACAATGAGCAGTTCTTC. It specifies CASSHPSAGYNEQFF.

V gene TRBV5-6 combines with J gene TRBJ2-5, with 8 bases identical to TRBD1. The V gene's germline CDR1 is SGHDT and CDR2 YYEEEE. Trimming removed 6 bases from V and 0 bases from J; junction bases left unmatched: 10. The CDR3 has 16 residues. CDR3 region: CASINLGQGNQETQYF. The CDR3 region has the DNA TGTGCCAGCATCAATCTCGGACAGGGCAACCAAGAGACCCAGTACTTC.

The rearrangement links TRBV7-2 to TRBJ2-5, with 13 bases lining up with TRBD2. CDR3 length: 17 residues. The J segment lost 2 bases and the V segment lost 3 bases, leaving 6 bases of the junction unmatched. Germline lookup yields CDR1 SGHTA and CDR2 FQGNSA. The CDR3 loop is CASSFTQTSGGQETQYF. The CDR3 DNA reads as TGTGCCAGCAGCTTCACCCAGACTAGCGGGGGGCAAGAGACCCAGTACTTC.

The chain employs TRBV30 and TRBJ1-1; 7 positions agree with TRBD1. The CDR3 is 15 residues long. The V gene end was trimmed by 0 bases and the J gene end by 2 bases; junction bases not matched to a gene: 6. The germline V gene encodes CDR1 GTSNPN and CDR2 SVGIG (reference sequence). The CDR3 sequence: CAWSVKTGYNTEAFF. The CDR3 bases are TGTGCCTGGAGTGTAAAGACAGGGTACAACACTGAAGCTTTCTTT.

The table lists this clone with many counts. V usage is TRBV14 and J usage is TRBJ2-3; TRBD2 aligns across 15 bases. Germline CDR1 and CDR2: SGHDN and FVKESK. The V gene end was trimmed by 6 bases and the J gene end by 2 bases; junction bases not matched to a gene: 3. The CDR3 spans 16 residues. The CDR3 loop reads CASSGLAGGNTDTQYF. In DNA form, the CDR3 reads TGTGCCAGCAGTGGACTAGCGGGGGGGAACACAGATACGCAGTATTTT.

The CDR3 loop reads CASRPTAGGIYEQYF. DNA for the CDR3: TGTGCCAGTAGGCCGACAGCGGGGGGGATCTACGAGCAGTACTTC. The chain carries TRBV19 and TRBJ2-7; the match to TRBD2 covers 10 bases. Germline CDR1 reads LNHDA; CDR2 reads SQIVND (reference sequence). This CDR3 contains 15 residues. Trimming removed 6 bases from V and 3 bases from J; junction bases left unmatched: 8.

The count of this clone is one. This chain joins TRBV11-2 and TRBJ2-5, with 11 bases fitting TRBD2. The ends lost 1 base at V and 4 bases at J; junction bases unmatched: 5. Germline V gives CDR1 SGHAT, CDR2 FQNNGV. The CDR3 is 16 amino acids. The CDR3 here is CASSLARLAGIETQYF. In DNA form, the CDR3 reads TGTGCCAGCAGCTTAGCCCGACTAGCGGGGATAGAGACCCAGTACTTC.

The CDR3 nucleotides read TGTGCCAGCAGCCAAGTTACAGGGGGCATCTATGGCTACACCTTC. It yields the protein CASSQVTGGIYGYTF. This chain links TRBV3-1 (or the pseudogene TRBV3-2) with TRBJ1-2, with 9 bases identical to TRBD1. The ends lost 1 base at V and 4 bases at J; junction bases unmatched: 4. The CDR3 spans 15 residues. Germline V gene lookup returns CDR1 LGHDT and CDR2 YNNKEL (reference sequence).

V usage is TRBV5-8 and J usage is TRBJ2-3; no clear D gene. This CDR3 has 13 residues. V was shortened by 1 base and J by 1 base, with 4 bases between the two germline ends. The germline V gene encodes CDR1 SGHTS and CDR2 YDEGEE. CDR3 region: CASSLSGTDTQYF. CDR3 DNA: TGTGCCAGCAGCTTGTCGGGCACAGATACGCAGTATTTT. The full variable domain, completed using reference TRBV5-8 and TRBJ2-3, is EAGVTQSPTHLIKTRGQQATLRCSPISGHTSVYWYQQALGLGLQFLLWYDEGEERNRGNFPPRFSGRQFPNYSSELNVNALELEDSALYLCASSLSGTDTQYFGPGTRLTVL.

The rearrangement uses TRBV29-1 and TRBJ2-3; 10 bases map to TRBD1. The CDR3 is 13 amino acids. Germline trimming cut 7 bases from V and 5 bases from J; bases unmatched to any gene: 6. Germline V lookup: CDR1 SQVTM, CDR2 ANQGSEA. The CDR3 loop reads CSEDRGLGDTQYF. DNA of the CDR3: TGCAGCGAAGACAGGGGGCTGGGAGATACGCAGTATTTT.

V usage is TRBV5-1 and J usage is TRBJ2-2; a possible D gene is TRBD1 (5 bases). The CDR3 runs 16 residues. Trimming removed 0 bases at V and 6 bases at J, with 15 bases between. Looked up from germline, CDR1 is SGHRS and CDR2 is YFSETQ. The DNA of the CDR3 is TGCGCCAGCAGCTTGGCCGATCCAGGGCTGGCCGGGGAGCTGTTTTTT. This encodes CASSLADPGLAGELFF.

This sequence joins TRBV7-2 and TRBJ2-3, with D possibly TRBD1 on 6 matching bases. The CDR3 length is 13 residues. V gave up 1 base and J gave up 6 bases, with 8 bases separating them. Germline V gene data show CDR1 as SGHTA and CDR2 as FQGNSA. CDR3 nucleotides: TGTGCCAGCAGCTTAGGCCAGGGGGATACGCAGTATTTT. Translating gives CASSLGQGDTQYF.

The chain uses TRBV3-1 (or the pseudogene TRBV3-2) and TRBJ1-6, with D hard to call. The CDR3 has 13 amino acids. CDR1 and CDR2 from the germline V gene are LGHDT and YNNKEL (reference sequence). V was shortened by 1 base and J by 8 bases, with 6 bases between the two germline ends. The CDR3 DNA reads TGTGCCAGCAGCCAAGTCATAGATTCACCCCTCCACTTT. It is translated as CASSQVIDSPLHF.

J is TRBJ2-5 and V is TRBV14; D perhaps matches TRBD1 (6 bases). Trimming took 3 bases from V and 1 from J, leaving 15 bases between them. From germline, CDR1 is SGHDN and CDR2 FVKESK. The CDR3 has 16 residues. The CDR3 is CASSHRTGRGQETQYF. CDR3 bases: TGTGCCAGCAGCCATAGAACGGGCAGGGGCCAAGAGACCCAGTACTTC.

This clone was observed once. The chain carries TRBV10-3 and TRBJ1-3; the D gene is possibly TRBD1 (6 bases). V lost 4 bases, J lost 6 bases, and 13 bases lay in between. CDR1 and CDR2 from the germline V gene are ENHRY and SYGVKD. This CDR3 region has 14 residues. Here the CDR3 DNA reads TGTGCCATCAGTGTCGGGGGGGCTGAAAACACCATATATTTT. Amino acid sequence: CAISVGGAENTIYF.

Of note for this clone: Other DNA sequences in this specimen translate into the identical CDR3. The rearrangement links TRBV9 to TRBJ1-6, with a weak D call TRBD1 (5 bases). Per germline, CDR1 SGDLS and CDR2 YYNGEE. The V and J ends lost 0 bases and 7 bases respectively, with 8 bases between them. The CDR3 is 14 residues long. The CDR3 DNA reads TGTGCCAGCAGCGTAGAGGGGTCAAATTCACCCCTCCACTTT. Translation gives CASSVEGSNSPLHF.

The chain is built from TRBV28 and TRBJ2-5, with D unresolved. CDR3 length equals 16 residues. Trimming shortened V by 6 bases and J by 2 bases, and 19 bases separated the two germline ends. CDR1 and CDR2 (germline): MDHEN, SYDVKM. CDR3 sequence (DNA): TGTGCCAGCAGCACACTTCAGACGGAGTCTCAAGAGACCCAGTACTTC. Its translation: CASSTLQTESQETQYF.

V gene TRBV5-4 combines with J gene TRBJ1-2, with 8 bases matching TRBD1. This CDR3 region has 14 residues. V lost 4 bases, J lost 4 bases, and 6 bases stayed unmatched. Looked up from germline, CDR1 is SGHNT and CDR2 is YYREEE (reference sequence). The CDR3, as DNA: TGTGCCAGCAGCCCAACAGGGGGACCCTATGGCTACACCTTC. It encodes CASSPTGGPYGYTF.

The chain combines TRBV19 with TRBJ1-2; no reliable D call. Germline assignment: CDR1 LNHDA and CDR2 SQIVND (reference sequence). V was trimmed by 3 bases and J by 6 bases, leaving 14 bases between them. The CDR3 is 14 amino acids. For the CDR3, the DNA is TGTGCCAGTAGTATTCGACATGCCCCGAATGGCTACACCTTC. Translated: CASSIRHAPNGYTF. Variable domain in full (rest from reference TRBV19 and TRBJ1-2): DGGITQSPKYLFRKEGQNVTLSCEQNLNHDAMYWYRQDPGQGLRLIYYSQIVNDFQKGDIAEGYSVSREKKESFPLTVTSAQKNPTAFYLCASSIRHAPNGYTFGSGTRLTVV.

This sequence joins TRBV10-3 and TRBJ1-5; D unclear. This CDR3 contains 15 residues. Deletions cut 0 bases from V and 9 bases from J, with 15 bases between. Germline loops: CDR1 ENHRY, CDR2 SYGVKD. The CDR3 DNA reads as TGTGCCATCAGTGAGTCGAGCGCAGAACGTGGGCCCCAGCATTTT. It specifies CAISESSAERGPQHF.

CDR3 DNA: TGTGCCAGCAGCCCCCTGGCCCCTAATGAAAAACTGTTTTTT. This sequence encodes CASSPLAPNEKLFF. The V call is TRBV5-6, the J call TRBJ1-4; no definite D call. The germline V gene has CDR1 SGHDT and CDR2 YYEEEE. The length of the CDR3 is 14 residues. The V gene lost 4 bases and the J gene lost 3 bases, with 10 bases spanning the gap.

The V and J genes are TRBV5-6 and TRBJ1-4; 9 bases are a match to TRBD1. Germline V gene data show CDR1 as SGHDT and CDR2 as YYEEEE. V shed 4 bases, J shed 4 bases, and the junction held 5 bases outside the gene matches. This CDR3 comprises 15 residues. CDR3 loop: CASSQQGAVNEKLFF. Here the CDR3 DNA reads TGTGCCAGCAGCCAACAGGGGGCTGTTAATGAAAAACTGTTTTTT.